This TCR beta chain was profiled in a study of OX40 agonist ivuxolimab in advanced cancers. General observations from the study: Clones of CD4+ and CD8+ blood T cells grew by week 6 at doses of 0.1 to 3.0 mg/kg. The study found that CD8+ T cells averaged more expanded clones than CD4+.

Blood samples were obtained at baseline, cycle 4 day 1, and cycle 7 day 1. Using immunoSEQ multiplex PCR, the repertoire was profiled, and TCRdb retains in-frame clones only, with some absent. The sample lists tens of thousands of clones, 86% occurring once. CDR3 length: 11 amino acids. The V end was cut by 4 bases, the J end by 14 bases, with 12 bases between. CDR1 is KGHSH, CDR2 LQKENI, per germline. Points on this clone: Its antigen is still unknown.

Here the sequenced sample was CD4+ or CD8+ T cells sorted from blood, taken in a trial of the OX40 agonist ivuxolimab. V usage is TRBV18 and J usage is TRBJ2-1, with D perhaps TRBD1 or TRBD2 (5 bases each). This clonotype originated in an adult with an advanced solid tumor such as melanoma, head and neck, liver or kidney cancer. The CDR3 region is CASSRDLFKFF. The CDR3 DNA is TGTGCCAGCTCACGGGACCTTTTTAAGTTCTTC.